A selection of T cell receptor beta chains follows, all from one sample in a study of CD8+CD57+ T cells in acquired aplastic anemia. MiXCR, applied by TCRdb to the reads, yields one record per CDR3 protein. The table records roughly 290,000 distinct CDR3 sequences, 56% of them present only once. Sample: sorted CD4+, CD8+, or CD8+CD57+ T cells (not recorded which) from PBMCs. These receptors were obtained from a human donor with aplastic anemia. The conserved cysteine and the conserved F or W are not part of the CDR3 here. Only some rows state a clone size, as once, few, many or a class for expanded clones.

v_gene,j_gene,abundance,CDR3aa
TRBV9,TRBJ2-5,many,ASSAGGLAEETQY
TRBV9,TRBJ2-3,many,ASSMGTGRTDTQY
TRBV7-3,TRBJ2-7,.,ASGRPDSEQY
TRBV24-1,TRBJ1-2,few,ATSDLDRVYGYT
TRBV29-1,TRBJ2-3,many,SQGLAGTSTDTQY
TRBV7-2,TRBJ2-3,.,ASSTQGASIGDTQY
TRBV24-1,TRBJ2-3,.,ATSDGTGQADTQY
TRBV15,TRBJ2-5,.,ATSRDGGDKTGTVEETQY
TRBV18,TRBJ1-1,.,ASSPGTGRLNTEAF
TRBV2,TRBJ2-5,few,ASSEALRGEETQY
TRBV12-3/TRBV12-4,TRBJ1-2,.,ASSRDREGNT
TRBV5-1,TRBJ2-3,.,ASSSGITGDEQY
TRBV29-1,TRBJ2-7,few,SVVDRDRGYEQY
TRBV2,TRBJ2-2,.,ASRTSANTGELF
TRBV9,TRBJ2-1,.,ASSDGEGGRTYNEQF
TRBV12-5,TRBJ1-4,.,ASGLRGGTTNEKLF
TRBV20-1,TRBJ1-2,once,SMGTGAGYT
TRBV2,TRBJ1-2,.,ASSQDYGYT
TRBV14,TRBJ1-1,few,ASSQASGMGDTEAF
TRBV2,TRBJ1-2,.,ASSEGAGYGYT
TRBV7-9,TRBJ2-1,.,ASSFKPGILF
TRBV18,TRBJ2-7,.,ASSPPSLYEQY
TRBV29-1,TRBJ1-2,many,SVVRQDVYGYT
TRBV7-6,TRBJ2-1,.,ASSASGRPTYEQF
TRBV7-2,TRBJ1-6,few,ASSLAALLDSSSPLH
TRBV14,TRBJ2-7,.,ASSLRGGGSSYEQY
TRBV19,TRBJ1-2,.,ASSYGGLNGYT
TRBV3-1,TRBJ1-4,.,ASSQGAGNNEKLF
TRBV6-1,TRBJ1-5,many,ASSEARVATTPQH
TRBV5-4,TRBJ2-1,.,ASSQAGGSYNEQF
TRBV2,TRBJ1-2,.,ASKAQILYGYT
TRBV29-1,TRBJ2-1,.,SVPLGATDEQF
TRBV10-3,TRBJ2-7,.,AISDPGQGADYEQY
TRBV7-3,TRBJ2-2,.,ASSLLAGGSGTGELF
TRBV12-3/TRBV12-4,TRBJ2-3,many,ASSFRDTQY
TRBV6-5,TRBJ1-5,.,ASGLQENQPQH
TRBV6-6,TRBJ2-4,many,ASNPVLGQGVQNIQY